This T cell receptor (beta chain) came from a study of PD-1 blockade in mismatch repair-deficient tumors. TCRdb's copy holds only in-frame clones and misses some; the assay was immunoSEQ multiplex PCR. Of some 120,000 clones in the sample, about 80% were seen once. The CDR3 is 14 residues long. From germline, CDR1 is MDHEN and CDR2 SYDVKM. V dropped 3 bases and J dropped 3 bases, with 11 bases sitting between them. The specimen comprised peripheral blood, sampled approximately 64 weeks after starting pembrolizumab. This chain joins TRBV28 and TRBJ1-1; a possible D gene is TRBD1 (6 bases). This clonotype was obtained from an adult with mismatch repair-deficient cancer. This CDR3 reads CASSLGRGDTEAFF. The DNA for the CDR3 is TGTGCCAGCAGTTTGGGCAGGGGAGACACTGAAGCTTTCTTT.